This record covers a single T cell receptor (beta chain). As part of library construction, unique molecular identifiers were attached to individual cDNA molecules. TCRdb reprocessed the 5' RACE reads via MiXCR and lists one record per CDR3 protein. Of around 99,000 distinct CDR3 sequences in the sample, approximately 17% were seen once. The CDR3 is made up of 16 amino acids. Germline CDR1 is SGHVS and CDR2 is FQNEAQ. V was clipped by 5 bases and J by 2 bases; unmatched bases: 8. The data originate from a study of early T cells in non-severe SARS-CoV-2 infection. Sequenced material: whole blood, taken at baseline. The gene calls are TRBV7-8 and TRBJ1-3; TRBD1 aligns across 8 bases. This sequence was found in an adult who was a healthcare worker with PCR-confirmed SARS-CoV-2 infection or an uninfected control (not recorded which). The CDR3 protein is CASSTRQGLAGNTIYF. For the CDR3, the DNA is TGTGCCAGCAGCACCCGACAGGGGCTCGCTGGAAACACCATATATTTT.